What follows are 21 T cell receptor beta chains derived from one specimen sequenced in a study of OX40 agonist ivuxolimab in advanced cancers. Using immunoSEQ multiplex PCR, the repertoire was profiled, and TCRdb retains in-frame clones only, with some absent. The sample holds 35,000 to 45,000 clones, 91% seen once. Sequenced material: CD4+ or CD8+ T cells sorted from blood, taken in a trial of the OX40 agonist ivuxolimab. Every receptor here comes from an adult with an advanced solid tumor such as melanoma, head and neck, liver or kidney cancer.

CDR3 loop: CASSGTGAPEAFF. CDR3 DNA sequence: TGTGCCAGTAGTGGGACAGGGGCGCCTGAAGCTTTCTTT. The gene calls are TRBV19 and TRBJ1-1; 10 bases are a match to TRBD1. Trimming cost V 5 bases and J 6 bases; bases outside gene matches: 3. The CDR3 consists of 13 residues. CDR1 LNHDA and CDR2 SQIVND come from the germline V gene (reference sequence). The full variable domain, rest sourced from reference TRBV19 and TRBJ1-1, is DGGITQSPKYLFRKEGQNVTLSCEQNLNHDAMYWYRQDPGQGLRLIYYSQIVNDFQKGDIAEGYSVSREKKESFPLTVTSAQKNPTAFYLCASSGTGAPEAFFGQGTRLTVV.

This clone was seen more than once but under ten times. The chain recombines TRBV5-4 with TRBJ1-1; the D is unclear. The germline gives CDR1 SGHNT, CDR2 YYREEE (reference sequence). The CDR3 is made up of 13 amino acids. Between the trimmed V and J ends, which lost 3 bases and 5 bases, there was a span of 11 bases. The CDR3, as DNA: TGTGCCAGCAGCTCTATGAGAGGTACTGAAGCTTTCTTT. It is translated as CASSSMRGTEAFF.

The gene calls are TRBV7-9 and TRBJ2-2; D is perhaps TRBD1 or TRBD2 (5 bases each). V lost 4 bases and J 3 bases, leaving 15 bases between the germline ends. This CDR3 spans 16 amino acids. CDR1 and CDR2 (germline): SEHNR, FQNEAQ (reference sequence). CDR3 sequence reads: CASSWDDGGYTGELFF. The CDR3 nucleotides are TGTGCCAGCAGCTGGGACGATGGGGGTTACACCGGGGAGCTGTTTTTT.

J is TRBJ1-2 and V is TRBV27; unclear D gene. V lost 6 bases, J lost 4 bases, and 12 bases lay in between. The V gene's germline CDR1 is MNHEY and CDR2 SMNVEV (reference sequence). The CDR3 spans 13 residues. The CDR3 DNA is TGTGCCAGCAGCCTCAGTGGGATCTATGGCTACACCTTC. This encodes CASSLSGIYGYTF.

This chain links TRBV11-2 with TRBJ2-1; TRBD2 is a possible D gene (5 bases). Between the trimmed V and J ends, which lost 1 base and 6 bases, there was a span of 7 bases. The CDR3 length is 13 residues. In germline, CDR1 is SGHAT, CDR2 FQNNGV. CDR3 in DNA: TGTGCCAGCAGCTTAGGAGGGCCCAATGAGCAGTTCTTC. It codes for CASSLGGPNEQFF.

The chain combines TRBV19 with TRBJ1-1; D is undetermined. Germline CDR1 LNHDA, CDR2 SQIVND (reference sequence). This CDR3 is built from 12 residues. V shed 7 bases and J shed 6 bases, with 12 bases lying between them. The CDR3 sequence: CASIPWAAEAFF. Here the CDR3 DNA reads TGTGCCAGTATCCCGTGGGCAGCTGAAGCTTTCTTT.

This sequence joins TRBV9 and TRBJ2-1; tentative D call: TRBD2 (6 bases). CDR1 is SGDLS, CDR2 YYNGEE, per germline. V lost 0 bases and J 0 bases, leaving 10 bases between the germline ends. The CDR3 has 16 amino acids. CDR3 region: CASSVAIGSSYNEQFF. DNA for the CDR3: TGTGCCAGCAGCGTAGCTATCGGGAGCTCCTACAATGAGCAGTTCTTC.

V usage is TRBV6-1 and J usage is TRBJ2-5; 11 positions agree with TRBD2. The V and J ends lost 2 bases and 2 bases, in that order; junction bases with no gene match: 4. The CDR3 consists of 16 residues. Germline lookup yields CDR1 MNHNS and CDR2 SASEGT. CDR3 coding DNA: TGTGCCAGCAGTGAATGGGGACTAGCGGAACAAGAGACCCAGTACTTC. Its translation: CASSEWGLAEQETQYF.

The gene calls are TRBV7-8 and TRBJ2-5, with D hard to call. V dropped 2 bases and J dropped 4 bases, with 8 bases sitting between them. CDR1 is SGHVS and CDR2 is FQNEAQ in the germline V gene. This CDR3 has 13 amino acids. The CDR3 loop is CASSLNTGETQYF. DNA of the CDR3: TGTGCCAGCAGCTTAAACACCGGAGAGACCCAGTACTTC.

This clone was counted a single time. As DNA, the CDR3 is TGTGCCAGCAGTTTATCTCATGGGGCCAACGTCCTGACTTTC. Its protein product is CASSLSHGANVLTF. This chain connects TRBV27 to TRBJ2-6; no clear D gene. In germline, CDR1 is MNHEY, CDR2 SMNVEV (reference sequence). The CDR3 covers 14 residues. V was pared by 0 bases and J by 3 bases, with 3 bases between.

J is TRBJ2-5 and V is TRBV27, with a weak D call TRBD2 (6 bases). The ends were cut back, 7 bases at V and 4 bases at J, with 19 bases in the middle. This CDR3 is built from 15 residues. The germline gives CDR1 MNHEY, CDR2 SMNVEV (reference sequence). The CDR3 protein is CASTSGEAFGETQYF. As DNA, the CDR3 is TGTGCCAGCACCTCCGGGGAGGCCTTTGGAGAGACCCAGTACTTC.

The chain has TRBV9 and TRBJ1-5, with D unresolved. Germline V gene data show CDR1 as SGDLS and CDR2 as YYNGEE. Between the trimmed V and J ends, which lost 4 bases and 3 bases, there was a span of 14 bases. This CDR3 is 15 amino acids long. CDR3 loop: CASSPSALPNQPQHF. For the CDR3, the DNA is TGTGCCAGCAGCCCTTCAGCTCTCCCCAATCAGCCCCAGCATTTT. The full variable domain, completed using reference TRBV9 and TRBJ1-5, is DSGVTQTPKHLITATGQRVTLRCSPRSGDLSVYWYQQSLDQGLQFLIQYYNGEERAKGNILERFSAQQFPDLHSELNLSSLELGDSALYFCASSPSALPNQPQHFGDGTRLSIL.

This sequence joins TRBV19 and TRBJ1-5; D gene unclear. V gave up 4 bases and J gave up 2 bases, with 9 bases separating them. This CDR3 is 14 amino acids long. Germline V gene lookup returns CDR1 LNHDA and CDR2 SQIVND (reference sequence). The CDR3 spells CASSKNICNQPQHF. DNA for the CDR3: TGTGCCAGTAGTAAGAACATTTGCAATCAGCCCCAGCATTTT.

The genes are TRBV27 and TRBJ1-4; D call uncertain. Germline V CDR1 and CDR2: MNHEY, SMNVEV (reference sequence). V was shortened by 7 bases and J by 2 bases, with 17 bases between the two germline ends. The CDR3 runs to 16 residues. Here the CDR3 reads CASTLYGHSTNEKLFF. CDR3 DNA sequence: TGTGCCAGCACCCTTTATGGGCACAGCACTAATGAAAAACTGTTTTTT.

The rearrangement links TRBV14 to TRBJ2-7, with D maybe TRBD1 (6 bases). V lost 4 bases and J lost 3, with 10 bases in between. Germline assignment: CDR1 SGHDN and CDR2 FVKESK. This CDR3 comprises 13 residues. Here the CDR3 reads CASSRTGIYEQYF. The CDR3 nucleotides read TGTGCCAGCAGCCGTACAGGGATCTACGAGCAGTACTTC.

This clone has just one count. The chain recombines TRBV7-9 with TRBJ2-6; D is unclear. This CDR3 region has 14 residues. Per germline, CDR1 SEHNR and CDR2 FQNEAQ (reference sequence). V lost 3 bases and J lost 0, with 3 bases in between. The CDR3 DNA reads TGTGCCAGCAGCTTGAGCTCTGGGGCCAACGTCCTGACTTTC. Translating gives CASSLSSGANVLTF.

V gene TRBV27 combines with J gene TRBJ2-3; TRBD2 agrees at 11 bases. The trim removed 2 bases at V and 4 bases at J, leaving 2 bases unmatched. The CDR3 covers 15 residues. Germline V gene lookup returns CDR1 MNHEY and CDR2 SMNVEV (reference sequence). CDR3 region: CASSLLAGGADTQYF. The DNA for the CDR3 is TGTGCCAGCAGTTTACTAGCGGGAGGAGCAGATACGCAGTATTTT.

V gene TRBV30 combines with J gene TRBJ1-5, with D possibly being TRBD1 (6 bases). The CDR3 runs 14 residues. Per the germline V gene, CDR1 is GTSNPN and CDR2 is SVGIG (reference sequence). V was shortened by 0 bases and J by 7 bases, with 13 bases between the two germline ends. CDR3 bases: TGTGCCTGGAGTGTCAGGGGTTTAGGCCAGCCCCAGCATTTT. Amino acids: CAWSVRGLGQPQHF.

The V and J genes are TRBV5-4 and TRBJ1-1, with D maybe TRBD1 (6 bases). The CDR3 spans 17 residues. Trimming stripped 0 bases from V and 0 bases from J, with 15 bases between. The germline gives CDR1 SGHNT, CDR2 YYREEE (reference sequence). The CDR3 reads CASSLEGQGRMNTEAFF. Here the CDR3 DNA reads TGTGCCAGCAGCTTGGAGGGTCAGGGGAGGATGAACACTGAAGCTTTCTTT.

This chain joins TRBV9 and TRBJ2-2, with D tentatively TRBD2 (5 bases). The CDR3 runs 16 residues. Per the germline V gene, CDR1 is SGDLS and CDR2 is YYNGEE. Deletions cut 0 bases from V and 1 base from J, with 10 bases between. CDR3: CASSVVGRGNTGELFF. Here the CDR3 DNA reads TGTGCCAGCAGCGTAGTTGGGAGAGGGAACACCGGGGAGCTGTTTTTT.

The gene calls are TRBV19 and TRBJ2-3; D perhaps matches TRBD2 (6 bases). Trimming stripped 2 bases from V and 5 bases from J, with 14 bases between. Germline V gene sequence: CDR1 LNHDA, CDR2 SQIVND (reference sequence). The CDR3 loop spans 15 amino acids. As DNA, the CDR3 is TGTGCCAGTAGTATACTAGCGCAGGGTGGAGATACGCAGTATTTT. Amino acids: CASSILAQGGDTQYF.